A selection of T cell receptor beta chains follows, all from one sample in a study of T cell changes during pregnancy in multiple sclerosis. The repertoire was sequenced with immunoSEQ multiplex PCR; TCRdb's copy has only in-frame clones and lacks some. The table shows nearly 110,000 clones, with around 90% occurring only once. The source material was peripheral blood, sampled after pregnancy. These TCRs come from a female donor with multiple sclerosis, enrolled in a pregnancy study. Each CDR3 is given with its conserved first and last residue. Each record gives: V gene, J gene, D gene, CDR3 length, CDR3 DNA, CDR3 protein. The D gene is left open where the match is weak.

V gene: TRBV5-1
J gene: TRBJ1-2
D gene: TRBD1
CDR3 length: 15
CDR3 DNA: TGCGCCAGCAATCCCGGGACAGGCGGAAACTATGGCTACACCTTC
CDR3 protein: CASNPGTGGNYGYTF

V gene: TRBV7-9
J gene: TRBJ1-5
D gene: .
CDR3 length: 17
CDR3 DNA: TGTGCCAGCAGCTACCAGACCGGGACAAATAGCAATCAGCCCCAGCATTTT
CDR3 protein: CASSYQTGTNSNQPQHF

V gene: TRBV10-1
J gene: TRBJ1-1
D gene: TRBD1
CDR3 length: 14
CDR3 DNA: TGCGCCAGCAGTGGAGGGACAGGGGGCACTGAAGCTTTCTTT
CDR3 protein: CASSGGTGGTEAFF

V gene: TRBV11-2
J gene: TRBJ2-1
D gene: .
CDR3 length: 16
CDR3 DNA: TGTGCCAGCAGCTTAGAGGGCTCCACCCCCCTCAATGAGCAGTTCTTC
CDR3 protein: CASSLEGSTPLNEQFF

V gene: TRBV21-1
J gene: TRBJ1-2
D gene: .
CDR3 length: 17
CDR3 DNA: TGTGCCAGCAGCAAACCCGTTTCAATGCGGGATCACTCTGGCTACACCTTC
CDR3 protein: CASSKPVSMRDHSGYTF

V gene: TRBV15
J gene: TRBJ2-3
D gene: .
CDR3 length: 15
CDR3 DNA: TGTGCCACCAGCAGAGATTCCCGGAGCACAGATACGCAGTATTTT
CDR3 protein: CATSRDSRSTDTQYF

V gene: TRBV5-4
J gene: TRBJ1-2
D gene: .
CDR3 length: 13
CDR3 DNA: TGTGCCAGCAGCTTGACGTCCGGGATTGACTACACCTTC
CDR3 protein: CASSLTSGIDYTF

V gene: TRBV5-1
J gene: TRBJ1-1
D gene: TRBD1
CDR3 length: 15
CDR3 DNA: TGCGCCAGCAGCTTGGAGGGACAGGGATTCACTGAAGCTTTCTTT
CDR3 protein: CASSLEGQGFTEAFF

V gene: TRBV30
J gene: TRBJ2-4
D gene: TRBD1
CDR3 length: 11
CDR3 DNA: TGTGCCTCAAGAGGACAGGGGGCTCAGTACTTC
CDR3 protein: CASRGQGAQYF

V gene: TRBV19
J gene: TRBJ1-1
D gene: .
CDR3 length: 13
CDR3 DNA: TGTGCCAGTAGTTCCCAGACAGCCACTGAAGCTTTCTTT
CDR3 protein: CASSSQTATEAFF

V gene: TRBV15
J gene: TRBJ2-1
D gene: .
CDR3 length: 14
CDR3 DNA: TGTGCCATTTTCTTTGGGGGCTTATACAATGAGCAGTTCTTC
CDR3 protein: CAIFFGGLYNEQFF

V gene: TRBV28
J gene: TRBJ2-7
D gene: .
CDR3 length: 13
CDR3 DNA: TGTGCCAGCAGTTTATCAGGCCCCTACGAGCAGTACTTC
CDR3 protein: CASSLSGPYEQYF

V gene: TRBV28
J gene: TRBJ2-3
D gene: .
CDR3 length: 13
CDR3 DNA: TGTGCCAGCAGTTTACCTAGCACAGATACGCAGTATTTT
CDR3 protein: CASSLPSTDTQYF